This TCR beta chain was captured by sequencing in a study of blood T cell repertoires in COVID-19. This table comes from immunoSEQ multiplex PCR, and its TCRdb copy is limited to in-frame clones, with some not included. The sample carries 300,000 to 450,000 clones, around 87% recorded once. The V end lost 5 bases, the J end lost 1 base, and 15 bases lay between the germline ends. There are 16 residues in the CDR3. CDR1 SGHAT and CDR2 FQNNGV come from the germline V gene. The gene calls are TRBV11-2 and TRBJ2-4; D is unresolved. The sequence was obtained from a woman in her fifties or sixties with COVID-19, enrolled during active disease. Sequenced: peripheral blood. CDR3 in amino acids: CASSPAWVEAKNIQYF. CDR3 sequence (DNA): TGTGCCAGCAGCCCCGCCTGGGTGGAGGCCAAAAACATTCAGTACTTC.